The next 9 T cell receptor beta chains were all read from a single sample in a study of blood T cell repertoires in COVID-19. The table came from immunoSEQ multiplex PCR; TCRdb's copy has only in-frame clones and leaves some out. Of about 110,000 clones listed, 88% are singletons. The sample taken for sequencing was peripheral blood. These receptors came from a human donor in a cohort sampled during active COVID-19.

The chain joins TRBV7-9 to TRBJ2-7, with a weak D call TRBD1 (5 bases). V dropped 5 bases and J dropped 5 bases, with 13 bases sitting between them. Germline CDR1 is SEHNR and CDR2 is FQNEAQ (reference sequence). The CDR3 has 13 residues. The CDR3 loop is CASSPAGSDEQYF. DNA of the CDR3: TGTGCCAGCAGCCCGGCAGGGTCGGACGAGCAGTACTTC.

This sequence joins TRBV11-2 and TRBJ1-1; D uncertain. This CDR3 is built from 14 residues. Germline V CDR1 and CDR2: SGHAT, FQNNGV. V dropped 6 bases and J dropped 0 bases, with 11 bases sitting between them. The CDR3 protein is CASRIQILNTEAFF. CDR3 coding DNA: TGTGCCAGCAGGATACAGATTCTGAACACTGAAGCTTTCTTT.

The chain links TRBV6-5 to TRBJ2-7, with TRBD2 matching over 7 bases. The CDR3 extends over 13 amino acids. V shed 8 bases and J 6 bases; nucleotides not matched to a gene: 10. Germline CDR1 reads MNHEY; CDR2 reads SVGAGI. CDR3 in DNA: TGTGCCAGCCAGCGGGGCCCGACGGGCGAGCAGTACTTC. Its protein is CASQRGPTGEQYF.

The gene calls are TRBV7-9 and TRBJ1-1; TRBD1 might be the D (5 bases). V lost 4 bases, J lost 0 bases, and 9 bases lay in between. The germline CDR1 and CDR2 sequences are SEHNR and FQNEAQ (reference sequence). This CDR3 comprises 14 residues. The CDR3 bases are TGTGCCAGCAGCTCCTGGGGGGTGAACACTGAAGCTTTCTTT. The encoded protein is CASSSWGVNTEAFF.

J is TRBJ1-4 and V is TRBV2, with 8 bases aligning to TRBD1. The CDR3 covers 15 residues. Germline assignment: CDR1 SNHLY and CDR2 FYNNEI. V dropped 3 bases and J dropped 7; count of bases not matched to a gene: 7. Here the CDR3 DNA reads TGTGCCAGCAGTGACCGAGAGGACAGGGCTGAAAAACTGTTTTTT. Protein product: CASSDREDRAEKLFF.

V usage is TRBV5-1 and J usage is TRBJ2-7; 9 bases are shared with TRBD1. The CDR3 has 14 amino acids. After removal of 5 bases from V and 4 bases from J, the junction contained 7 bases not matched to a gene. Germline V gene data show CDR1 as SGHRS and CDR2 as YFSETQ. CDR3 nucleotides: TGCGCCAGCAGAGGACAGGGGAGCAAGTACGAGCAGTACTTC. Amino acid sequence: CASRGQGSKYEQYF. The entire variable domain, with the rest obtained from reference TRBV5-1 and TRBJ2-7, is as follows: KAGVTQTPRYLIKTRGQQVTLSCSPISGHRSVSWYQQTPGQGLQFLFEYFSETQRNKGNFPGRFSGRQFSNSRSEMNVSTLELGDSALYLCASRGQGSKYEQYFGPGTRLTVT.

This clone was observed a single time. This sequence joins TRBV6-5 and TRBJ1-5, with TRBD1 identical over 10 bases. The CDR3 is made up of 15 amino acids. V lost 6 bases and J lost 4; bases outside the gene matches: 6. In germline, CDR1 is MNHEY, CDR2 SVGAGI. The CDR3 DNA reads TGTGCCAGCAGATCGGGACAGGGGAATAATCAGCCCCAGCATTTT. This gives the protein CASRSGQGNNQPQHF.

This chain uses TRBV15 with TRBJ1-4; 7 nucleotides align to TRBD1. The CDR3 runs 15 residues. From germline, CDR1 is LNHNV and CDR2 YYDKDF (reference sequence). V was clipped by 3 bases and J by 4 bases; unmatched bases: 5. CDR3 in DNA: TGTGCCACCAGCAGTTACAGGGGAGGTAATGAAAAACTGTTTTTT. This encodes CATSSYRGGNEKLFF. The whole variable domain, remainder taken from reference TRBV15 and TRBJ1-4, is DAMVIQNPRYQVTQFGKPVTLSCSQTLNHNVMYWYQQKSSQAPKLLFHYYDKDFNNEADTPDNFQSRRPNTSFCFLDIRSPGLGDTAMYLCATSSYRGGNEKLFFGSGTQLSVL.

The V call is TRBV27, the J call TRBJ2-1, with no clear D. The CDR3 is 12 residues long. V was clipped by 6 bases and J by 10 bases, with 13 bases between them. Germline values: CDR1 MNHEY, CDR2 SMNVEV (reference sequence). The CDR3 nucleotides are TGTGCCAGCAGCCCCACGCGGTGGGAGCAGTTCTTC. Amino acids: CASSPTRWEQFF.